Below are 9 T cell receptor beta chains sequenced from a single sample in a study of cytomegalovirus exposure and HLA in healthy donors. The data were produced by immunoSEQ multiplex PCR, yet TCRdb's version contains in-frame clones alone and is incomplete. The sample records 90,000 to 150,000 clones, around 89% being singletons. The specimen was PBMCs. The receptors were sampled from a woman aged 18-29 years in good health and CMV-seropositive.

V and J are TRBV5-4 and TRBJ1-2, with D possibly TRBD1 on 5 matching bases. The V end lost 4 bases, the J end lost 4 bases, and 11 bases lay between the germline ends. Looked up from germline, CDR1 is SGHNT and CDR2 is YYREEE (reference sequence). The CDR3 spans 13 residues. The CDR3 DNA sequence: TGTGCCAGCAGCCCCGCGGGGCCCTATGGCTACACCTTC. Amino acids: CASSPAGPYGYTF.

This clone was picked up a small number of times. V usage is TRBV5-4 and J usage is TRBJ2-7; TRBD1 is a possible D gene (6 bases). This CDR3 comprises 14 residues. From germline, CDR1 is SGHNT and CDR2 YYREEE (reference sequence). Trimming pared 0 bases from V and 3 bases from J, leaving 10 bases between. CDR3: CASSLEGGYYEQYF. DNA for the CDR3: TGTGCCAGCAGCTTGGAAGGGGGTTACTACGAGCAGTACTTC.

The chain joins TRBV7-9 to TRBJ1-1; possible D gene TRBD1, 6 bases. This CDR3 spans 15 amino acids. Trimming left V 1 base short and J 3 bases short, with 12 bases between. Germline V CDR1 and CDR2: SEHNR, FQNEAQ (reference sequence). The CDR3 loop reads CASSLGTAGYTEAFF. In DNA form, the CDR3 reads TGTGCCAGCAGCTTAGGGACAGCGGGATACACTGAAGCTTTCTTT.

This sequence joins TRBV14 and TRBJ1-2, with TRBD1 as a possible D gene (6 bases). The germline gives CDR1 SGHDN, CDR2 FVKESK. V shed 0 bases and J shed 8 bases, with 16 bases lying between them. This CDR3 is built from 15 residues. Here the CDR3 reads CASSQDVGGRVGYTF. DNA of the CDR3: TGTGCCAGCAGCCAAGATGTTGGGGGCCGAGTGGGCTACACCTTC. The entire variable domain, with the rest obtained from reference TRBV14 and TRBJ1-2, is as follows: EAGVTQFPSHSVIEKGQTVTLRCDPISGHDNLYWYRRVMGKEIKFLLHFVKESKQDESGMPNNRFLAERTGGTYSTLKVQPAELEDSGVYFCASSQDVGGRVGYTFGSGTRLTVV.

The V and J genes are TRBV11-2 and TRBJ1-1; possibly TRBD1 for D (6 bases). Trimming cost V 1 base and J 0 bases, with 9 bases left between them. This CDR3 is 15 amino acids long. CDR1 and CDR2 from the germline V gene are SGHAT and FQNNGV. CDR3 coding DNA: TGTGCCAGCAGCTTAGTCGCAGGGGTGAACACTGAAGCTTTCTTT. Translated, it gives CASSLVAGVNTEAFF.

The chain links TRBV29-1 to TRBJ1-1, with D possibly matching TRBD1 (5 bases). CDR1 SQVTM and CDR2 ANQGSEA come from the germline V gene. Trimming took off 3 bases at V and 5 bases at J, with 13 bases between the two ends. The CDR3 runs to 13 residues. CDR3 DNA sequence: TGCAGCGTTGAGGGGCGGGAAAGGACTGAAGCTTTCTTT. The encoded protein is CSVEGRERTEAFF.

The V and J genes are TRBV5-1 and TRBJ2-3; 12 nucleotides line up with TRBD2. This CDR3 is built from 17 residues. The junction had 8 bases not matched to a gene; V was cut back by 1 base and J by 5 bases. The V gene's germline CDR1 is SGHRS and CDR2 YFSETQ. The CDR3: CASSLPLAGGLIDTQYF. CDR3 in DNA: TGCGCCAGCAGCTTGCCGCTAGCGGGGGGGCTCATAGATACGCAGTATTTT. The full variable domain, with the rest looked up from reference TRBV5-1 and TRBJ2-3, is KAGVTQTPRYLIKTRGQQVTLSCSPISGHRSVSWYQQTPGQGLQFLFEYFSETQRNKGNFPGRFSGRQFSNSRSEMNVSTLELGDSALYLCASSLPLAGGLIDTQYFGPGTRLTVL.

The V gene is TRBV2, the J gene TRBJ1-2; 9 positions agree with TRBD1. The CDR3 totals 15 residues. Germline-derived CDR1 and CDR2 are SNHLY and FYNNEI. V gave up 5 bases and J gave up 0 bases; unmatched junction bases: 4. CDR3 loop: CASSPWTGANYGYTF. The CDR3 nucleotides are TGTGCCAGCAGTCCATGGACAGGGGCTAACTATGGCTACACCTTC.

This chain joins TRBV5-5 and TRBJ2-3; D perhaps matches TRBD1 (5 bases). This CDR3 is built from 14 residues. V lost 2 bases and J 2 bases, leaving 9 bases between the germline ends. The V gene's germline CDR1 is SGHKS and CDR2 YYEKEE (reference sequence). This chain's CDR3 is CASSFSQVTDTQYF. The CDR3 DNA reads as TGTGCCAGCAGCTTTTCACAGGTCACAGATACGCAGTATTTT.